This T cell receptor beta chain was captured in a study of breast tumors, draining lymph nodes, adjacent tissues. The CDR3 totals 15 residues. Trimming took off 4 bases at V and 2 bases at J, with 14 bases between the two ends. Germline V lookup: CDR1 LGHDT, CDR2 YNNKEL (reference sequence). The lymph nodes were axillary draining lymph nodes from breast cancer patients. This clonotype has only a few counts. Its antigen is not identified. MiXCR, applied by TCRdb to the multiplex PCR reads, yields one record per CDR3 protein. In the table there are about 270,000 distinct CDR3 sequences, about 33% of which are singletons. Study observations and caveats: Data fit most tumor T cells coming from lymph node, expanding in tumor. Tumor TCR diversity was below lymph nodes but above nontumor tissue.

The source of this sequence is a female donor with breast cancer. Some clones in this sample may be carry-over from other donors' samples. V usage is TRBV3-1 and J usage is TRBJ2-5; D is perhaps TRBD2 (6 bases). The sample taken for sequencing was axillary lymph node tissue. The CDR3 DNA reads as TGTGCCAGCAGCCCACCAGCGGGTCCTCAAGAGACCCAGTACTTC. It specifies CASSPPAGPQETQYF.